The clone carrying this TCR beta chain was seen repeatedly, ten times or more. This specimen belongs to a study of T cells after yellow fever vaccination. This CDR3 contains 18 residues. The germline V gene has CDR1 DFQATT and CDR2 SNEGSKA (reference sequence). V was trimmed by 0 bases and J by 3 bases, leaving 20 bases between them. TCRdb re-derived calls from the 5' RACE reads in MiXCR, one entry per CDR3 protein. The sample lists 250,000 or so distinct CDR3 sequences, 3.6% occurring once. The source is a young man who received the YFV17D yellow fever vaccine. The chain employs TRBV20-1 and TRBJ2-2; maybe TRBD2 (7 bases). Sequences were derived from PBMCs, sampled 15 days after the yellow fever booster vaccination. Here the CDR3 reads CSARDRMRGGVDTGELFF. The CDR3 DNA sequence: TGCAGTGCTAGAGATCGAATGAGGGGGGGAGTCGACACCGGGGAGCTGTTTTTT.